Below, 4 T cell receptor beta chains from the same sample are listed, as sequenced in a study of vaccination and CD4 T cells after COVID-19. Their antigen targets remain unknown. Time point reported: late sampling 161 to 241 days after vaccination in three convalescent patients. The treatment denotes: roughly ten-day PBMC culture with coronavirus spike peptide pools or control peptides (ViraFEST assay). The study sequenced cultured CD4+ T cell DNA using the Oncomine TCR Beta short-read assay. TCRdb reanalysed the PCR reads using MiXCR and keeps one entry per CDR3 protein. The data show some 15,000 distinct CDR3 sequences, approximately 50% seen once. The specimen was CD4+ T cells from blood, cultured in vitro, collected about 7 months after SARS-CoV-2 vaccination. Every receptor here comes from a human donor who had recovered from COVID-19.

The genes are TRBV6-1 and TRBJ2-5, with 7 positions matching TRBD1. The CDR3 sequence is 13 residues long. CDR1 MNHNS and CDR2 SASEGT come from the germline V gene. V lost 10 bases to trimming and J lost 5 bases; unmatched junction nucleotides: 10. CDR3 sequence: CATQGGLGETQYF. In DNA form, the CDR3 reads TGTGCCACACAAGGGGGCTTAGGGGAGACCCAGTACTTC.

The rearrangement links TRBV7-8 to TRBJ2-6, with D perhaps matching TRBD1 (6 bases). Germline assignment: CDR1 SGHVS and CDR2 FQNEAQ. Trimming cost V 4 bases and J 2 bases, with 12 bases left between them. This CDR3 spans 16 amino acids. The CDR3 DNA is TGTGCCAGCAGCTCGGTAGGGGGTGCTGGGGCCAACGTCCTGACTTTC. This gives the protein CASSSVGGAGANVLTF.

This clonotype appeared a few times. J is TRBJ2-3 and V is TRBV27; no reliable D call. Trimming removed 5 bases from V and 0 bases from J, with 9 bases in between. This CDR3 has 14 residues. Germline-derived CDR1 and CDR2 are MNHEY and SMNVEV (reference sequence). The CDR3 DNA is TGTGCCAGCAGTCCCCTGGACAGCACAGATACGCAGTATTTT. As protein: CASSPLDSTDTQYF.

The rearrangement links TRBV20-1 to TRBJ2-7; 12 nucleotides line up with TRBD2. Germline trimming cut 6 bases from V and 4 bases from J; bases unmatched to any gene: 7. This CDR3 comprises 14 residues. In germline, CDR1 is DFQATT, CDR2 SNEGSKA (reference sequence). The CDR3 region has the DNA TGCAGTGCCCGCGGAACTAGCGGGAGGTACGAGCAGTACTTC. The encoded protein is CSARGTSGRYEQYF.